One sample yielded the 17 T cell receptor beta chains listed below, sequenced in a study of blood T cell repertoires in COVID-19. Sequenced by immunoSEQ multiplex PCR; TCRdb stores in-frame clones only, minus some. The table has under 200,000 clones, around 80% seen once. Sample: peripheral blood. The source is a man between 70 and 80 years old with active or convalescent COVID-19.

The rearrangement uses TRBV9 and TRBJ2-1, with D tentatively TRBD2 (5 bases). Germline V gives CDR1 SGDLS, CDR2 YYNGEE. The length of the CDR3 is 15 residues. V shed 0 bases and J shed 1 base, with 8 bases lying between them. The CDR3 nucleotides are TGTGCCAGCAGCGTAGAGGGCGGGTCCTACAATGAGCAGTTCTTC. Amino acid sequence: CASSVEGGSYNEQFF.

The J gene is TRBJ2-1, the V gene TRBV2; 10 bases are shared with TRBD1. The CDR3 consists of 14 residues. The germline CDR1 and CDR2 sequences are SNHLY and FYNNEI. The trim removed 8 bases at V and 10 bases at J, leaving 11 bases unmatched. CDR3 protein: CASVRDRGGGEQFF. CDR3 nucleotide sequence: TGTGCCAGCGTCCGGGACAGGGGAGGTGGCGAGCAGTTCTTC.

In regard to this clone: Other DNA sequences within the sample encode an identical CDR3. The gene calls are TRBV5-1 and TRBJ1-6; 8 nucleotides agree with TRBD1. Germline CDR1 and CDR2: SGHRS and YFSETQ. The CDR3 extends over 14 amino acids. V dropped 4 bases and J dropped 9; count of bases not matched to a gene: 6. The CDR3 DNA reads as TGCGCCAGCAGCCAGGGGACAGGCGGTTCACCCCTCCACTTT. It codes for CASSQGTGGSPLHF.

The rearrangement joins TRBV5-1 to TRBJ1-1; 9 bases match TRBD1. Trimming cost V 4 bases and J 1 base; bases outside gene matches: 5. This CDR3 contains 15 residues. Germline V gene data show CDR1 as SGHRS and CDR2 as YFSETQ. Written as DNA, the CDR3 is TGCGCCAGCAGCCCACAGGGGGCGCAGAACACTGAAGCTTTCTTT. It specifies CASSPQGAQNTEAFF.

CDR3 bases: TGTGCCAGCAGCCCAGACACAGATACGCAGTATTTT. Translation gives CASSPDTDTQYF. This chain uses TRBV11-2 with TRBJ2-3; D is ambiguous. The CDR3 runs to 12 residues. CDR1 and CDR2 (germline): SGHAT, FQNNGV. V lost 5 bases and J lost 2, with 5 bases in between.

This chain links TRBV9 with TRBJ2-7; 8 bases fit TRBD2. The V and J ends lost 3 bases and 6 bases, in that order; junction bases with no gene match: 11. The CDR3 sequence is 15 residues long. CDR1 and CDR2 (germline): SGDLS, YYNGEE. In DNA, the CDR3 is TGTGCCAGCAGCGGATCCTCGACTAGCGAGGGCGAGCAGTACTTC. Translated, it gives CASSGSSTSEGEQYF.

This chain uses TRBV3-1 (or the pseudogene TRBV3-2) with TRBJ2-5; D gene ambiguous. V was trimmed by 2 bases and J by 6 bases, leaving 10 bases between them. CDR1 LGHDT and CDR2 YNNKEL come from the germline V gene (reference sequence). The CDR3 is 13 residues long. The CDR3 DNA sequence: TGTGCCAGCAGCCAATCTAGTCTGAAGACCCAGTACTTC. It codes for CASSQSSLKTQYF.

The chain uses TRBV4-2 and TRBJ2-5, with TRBD2 matching 9 bases. This CDR3 is 21 amino acids long. The junction had 20 bases not matched to a gene; V was cut back by 3 bases and J by 0 bases. CDR1 and CDR2 (germline): LGHNA, YNFKEQ. The CDR3 region has the DNA TGTGCCAGCAGCCAGGAATTGGGGGCGGGGGGGTCTATACAGTACCAAGAGACCCAGTACTTC. Amino acids: CASSQELGAGGSIQYQETQYF.

This chain joins TRBV10-3 and TRBJ2-2; 8 bases agree with TRBD1. The V gene end was trimmed by 5 bases and the J gene end by 1 base; junction bases not matched to a gene: 3. The CDR3 length is 15 residues. Germline lookup yields CDR1 ENHRY and CDR2 SYGVKD. The CDR3 is CAISSGTGNTGELFF. CDR3 DNA sequence: TGTGCCATCAGTTCCGGGACAGGGAACACCGGGGAGCTGTTTTTT.

The chain couples TRBV6-1 to TRBJ2-1, with a possible D match to TRBD2 (5 bases). The CDR3 is made up of 15 amino acids. V was clipped by 2 bases and J by 4 bases, with 12 bases between them. Germline lookup yields CDR1 MNHNS and CDR2 SASEGT. CDR3 coding DNA: TGTGCCAGCAGTGAAATCTCGGGATTATACAATGAGCAGTTCTTC. Its protein is CASSEISGLYNEQFF.

This clone has more than one count but fewer than ten. This chain uses TRBV6-5 with TRBJ1-1; D unresolved. The V gene's germline CDR1 is MNHEY and CDR2 SVGAGI. Deletions cut 2 bases from V and 1 base from J, with 5 bases between. This CDR3 has 13 residues. CDR3 residues: CASSYNSNTEAFF. For the CDR3, the DNA is TGTGCCAGCAGTTACAACTCGAACACTGAAGCTTTCTTT.

The V call is TRBV24-1, the J call TRBJ1-4, with D unresolved. Trimming removed 10 bases from V and 8 bases from J, with 19 bases in between. The CDR3 consists of 14 residues. The germline V gene encodes CDR1 KGHDR and CDR2 SFDVKD. The CDR3 here is CATPGSFDWEKLFF. The CDR3 DNA reads TGTGCCACACCGGGTTCTTTCGATTGGGAAAAACTGTTTTTT.

The chain couples TRBV3-1 (or the pseudogene TRBV3-2) to TRBJ1-2; D gene uncertain. Per germline, CDR1 LGHDT and CDR2 YNNKEL (reference sequence). V lost 6 bases, J lost 5 bases, and 19 bases lay in between. The length of the CDR3 is 15 residues. CDR3 loop: CASRGSRGSPYGYTF. CDR3 sequence (DNA): TGTGCCAGCAGGGGGTCTCGCGGGTCGCCATATGGCTACACCTTC.

The genes are TRBV6-5 and TRBJ2-7, with a possible D match to TRBD2 (7 bases). In germline, CDR1 is MNHEY, CDR2 SVGAGI. The CDR3 contains 13 residues. V lost 5 bases to trimming and J lost 6 bases, with 14 bases between them. The CDR3 coding sequence is TGTGCCAGCAGTACGGGGGGCTTGGGCGAGCAGTACTTC. Its protein is CASSTGGLGEQYF.

The chain is built from TRBV16 and TRBJ2-7; 7 bases agree with TRBD1. The CDR3 has 16 residues. The trim removed 1 base at V and 4 bases at J, leaving 10 bases unmatched. Germline loops: CDR1 KGHSY, CDR2 FQNENV. CDR3 in DNA: TGTGCCAGCAGCCAATATCAACAGGGGTCTAGGTACGAGCAGTACTTC. Protein sequence: CASSQYQQGSRYEQYF.

The J gene is TRBJ2-3, the V gene TRBV19, with 9 bases fitting TRBD2. CDR1 is LNHDA, CDR2 SQIVND, per germline (reference sequence). This CDR3 is 16 amino acids long. Trimming took 1 base from V and 2 from J; bases not matched to a gene: 4. The CDR3 DNA sequence: TGTGCCAGTAGTATAGGGACTAGCGTCGTCACAGATACGCAGTATTTT. Encoded protein: CASSIGTSVVTDTQYF.

This clone is medium-sized in the sample. The chain recombines TRBV5-1 with TRBJ2-7; TRBD2 agrees at 7 bases. V lost 2 bases and J lost 7; bases outside the gene matches: 9. Per the germline V gene, CDR1 is SGHRS and CDR2 is YFSETQ. The CDR3 loop spans 14 amino acids. The CDR3 reads CASSFPRESEEQYF. DNA of the CDR3: TGCGCCAGCAGCTTTCCGCGGGAGAGCGAAGAGCAGTACTTC. Complete variable domain (other parts from reference TRBV5-1 and TRBJ2-7): KAGVTQTPRYLIKTRGQQVTLSCSPISGHRSVSWYQQTPGQGLQFLFEYFSETQRNKGNFPGRFSGRQFSNSRSEMNVSTLELGDSALYLCASSFPRESEEQYFGPGTRLTVT.